Shown below are 14 T cell receptor beta chains from a single sample sequenced in a study of cytomegalovirus exposure and HLA in healthy donors. The PCR was carried out with 60 Vbeta primers and 13 Jbeta primers. The table came from immunoSEQ multiplex PCR; TCRdb's copy has only in-frame clones and leaves some out. The sample holds some 160,000 clones, 70% to 85% seen once. The sample comprised PBMCs. These receptors came from a woman aged 30 to 39 in good health and CMV-seronegative.

A few counts support this clone. The J gene is TRBJ1-4, the V gene TRBV25-1, with 8 positions matching TRBD1. The V gene's germline CDR1 is MGHDK and CDR2 SYGVNS. The CDR3 is 14 residues long. The V segment lost 7 bases and the J segment 5 bases; nucleotides outside the gene matches: 6. The CDR3 DNA sequence: TGTGCCAGCACCCGGACAGGGAGGAATGAAAAACTGTTTTTT. Translated, it gives CASTRTGRNEKLFF. The entire variable domain, with the rest obtained from reference TRBV25-1 and TRBJ1-4, is as follows: EADIYQTPRYLVIGTGKKITLECSQTMGHDKMYWYQQDPGMELHLIHYSYGVNSTEKGDLSSESTVSRIRTEHFPLTLESARPSHTSQYLCASTRTGRNEKLFFGSGTQLSVL.

The rearrangement uses TRBV10-3 and TRBJ1-3, with a weak D call TRBD1 (5 bases). Trimming stripped 8 bases from V and 4 bases from J, with 9 bases between. CDR1 ENHRY and CDR2 SYGVKD come from the germline V gene. This CDR3 is 12 amino acids long. This CDR3 reads CAIGTFGNTIYF. The CDR3 DNA sequence: TGTGCCATCGGGACTTTCGGAAACACCATATATTTT.

A few counts support this clone. V gene TRBV4-1 combines with J gene TRBJ2-5, with D perhaps matching TRBD2 (6 bases). The V end was cut by 7 bases, the J end by 2 bases, with 17 bases between. The CDR3 is 15 amino acids. Germline CDR1 and CDR2: MGHRA and YSYEKL. The CDR3 nucleotides are TGCGCCAGCACCGCGTTCGGGACTCTACAAGAGACCCAGTACTTC. It is translated as CASTAFGTLQETQYF.

The chain is built from TRBV2 and TRBJ2-7; 9 bases agree with TRBD1. The CDR3 consists of 15 residues. Trimming removed 7 bases from V and 2 bases from J; junction bases left unmatched: 9. CDR1 SNHLY and CDR2 FYNNEI come from the germline V gene. Here the CDR3 reads CASMDRGQRAYEQYF. CDR3 coding DNA: TGTGCCAGCATGGACAGGGGCCAGAGAGCCTACGAGCAGTACTTC. The full variable domain, in which reference TRBV2 and TRBJ2-7 provide the parts outside the CDR3, is EPEVTQTPSHQVTQMGQEVILRCVPISNHLYFYWYRQILGQKVEFLVSFYNNEISEKSEIFDDQFSVERPDGSNFTLKIRSTKLEDSAMYFCASMDRGQRAYEQYFGPGTRLTVT.

On this clone: A junction end diverges from the germline sequence, so it may reflect a read error. This sequence joins TRBV5-1 and TRBJ1-3; 8 nucleotides match TRBD1. The CDR3 has 14 residues. Per the germline V gene, CDR1 is SGHRS and CDR2 is YFSETQ. CDR3 nucleotide sequence: TGCGCCAGCGGCTTGGACAGGGCTGGAAACACCATATATTTT. Its translation: CASGLDRAGNTIYF.

The chain is built from TRBV29-1 and TRBJ1-4, with D hard to call. Trimming shortened V by 6 bases and J by 6 bases, and 14 bases separated the two germline ends. The germline gives CDR1 SQVTM, CDR2 ANQGSEA. The CDR3 loop spans 13 amino acids. The CDR3 coding sequence is TGCAGCGTCGCCGCAATGGAGGATGAAAAACTGTTTTTT. It is translated as CSVAAMEDEKLFF.

This clone was detected a few times. The rearrangement uses TRBV5-1 and TRBJ2-1; 8 bases map to TRBD2. V was pared by 1 base and J by 6 bases, with 3 bases of the junction left unmatched. Germline V gene data show CDR1 as SGHRS and CDR2 as YFSETQ. The CDR3 is 14 amino acids. The CDR3: CASSLIAGFNEQFF. In DNA form, the CDR3 reads TGCGCCAGCAGCTTGATAGCGGGATTCAATGAGCAGTTCTTC.

The genes are TRBV19 and TRBJ2-1, with 9 bases that match TRBD1. Germline assignment: CDR1 LNHDA and CDR2 SQIVND (reference sequence). The CDR3 sequence is 16 residues long. Trimming took 6 bases from V and 7 from J; bases not matched to a gene: 13. The CDR3 protein is CASSAIRTGARNEQFF. CDR3 DNA: TGTGCCAGTAGCGCGATTAGGACAGGGGCACGGAATGAGCAGTTCTTC.

The chain has TRBV10-1 and TRBJ2-5; 11 bases are a match to TRBD1. Germline trimming cut 0 bases from V and 3 bases from J; bases unmatched to any gene: 3. From germline, CDR1 is WNHNN and CDR2 SYGVQD (reference sequence). The CDR3 is made up of 16 amino acids. CDR3 bases: TGCGCCAGCAGTGAGTCGTGGGGACAGGGGGAAGAGACCCAGTACTTC. Translated: CASSESWGQGEETQYF.

This clone appeared a single time. The chain couples TRBV19 to TRBJ1-1; 8 nucleotides align to TRBD1. V trimming: 1 base; J trimming: 3 bases; junction bases outside the gene matches: 4. The germline CDR1 and CDR2 sequences are LNHDA and SQIVND (reference sequence). CDR3 length: 15 amino acids. The CDR3 region is CASSIGDRRDTEAFF. The CDR3 DNA is TGTGCCAGTAGTATAGGGGACAGGAGGGACACTGAAGCTTTCTTT.

J is TRBJ2-1 and V is TRBV27, with 9 bases that match TRBD2. CDR1 and CDR2 (germline): MNHEY, SMNVEV (reference sequence). CDR3 size: 16 residues. V was pared by 8 bases and J by 0 bases, with 8 bases of the junction left unmatched. The CDR3 region has the DNA TGTGCCAGCGCGCCTAGCGGGGCAAGCTCCTACAATGAGCAGTTCTTC. Translating it yields CASAPSGASSYNEQFF.

This chain joins TRBV6-5 and TRBJ2-7; TRBD1 matches at 7 bases. The V gene's germline CDR1 is MNHEY and CDR2 SVGAGI. The J segment lost 3 bases and the V segment lost 6 bases, leaving 8 bases of the junction unmatched. The CDR3 spans 14 residues. The CDR3 nucleotides read TGTGCCAGCAGGCCCAGACAGGGCTACTACGAGCAGTACTTC. Protein sequence: CASRPRQGYYEQYF.

This clone was recorded once. This chain joins TRBV2 and TRBJ2-7; D may be TRBD1 (5 bases). CDR1 is SNHLY, CDR2 FYNNEI, per germline. V lost 3 bases to trimming and J lost 9 bases, with 12 bases between them. The CDR3 totals 12 residues. DNA of the CDR3: TGTGCCAGCAGTGATCGGCACAGGTGGCAGTACTTC. Translation: CASSDRHRWQYF.

This sequence joins TRBV29-1 and TRBJ1-4, with TRBD1 as a possible D gene (5 bases). Looked up from germline, CDR1 is SQVTM and CDR2 is ANQGSEA. Trimming took 4 bases from V and 5 from J, leaving 8 bases between them. CDR3 length equals 12 residues. CDR3 sequence: CSVGRGNEKLFF. The CDR3 DNA sequence: TGCAGCGTTGGTCGGGGGAATGAAAAACTGTTTTTT. Supplemented by reference TRBV29-1 and TRBJ1-4, the full variable domain reads SAVISQKPSRDICQRGTSLTIQCQVDSQVTMMFWYRQQPGQSLTLIATANQGSEATYESGFVIDKFPISRPNLTFSTLTVSNMSPEDSSIYLCSVGRGNEKLFFGSGTQLSVL.